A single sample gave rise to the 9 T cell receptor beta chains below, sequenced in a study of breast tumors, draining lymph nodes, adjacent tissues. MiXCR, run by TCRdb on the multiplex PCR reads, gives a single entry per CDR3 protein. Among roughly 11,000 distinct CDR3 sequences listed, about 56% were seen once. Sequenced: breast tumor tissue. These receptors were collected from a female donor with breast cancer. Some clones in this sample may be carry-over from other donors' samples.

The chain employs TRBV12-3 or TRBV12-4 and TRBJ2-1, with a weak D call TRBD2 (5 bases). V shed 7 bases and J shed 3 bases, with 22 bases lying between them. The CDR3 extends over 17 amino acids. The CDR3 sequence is CASTLSLFLGSYNEQFF. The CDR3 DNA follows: TGTGCCAGCACCCTCTCCCTTTTTCTGGGGAGCTACAATGAGCAGTTCTTC.

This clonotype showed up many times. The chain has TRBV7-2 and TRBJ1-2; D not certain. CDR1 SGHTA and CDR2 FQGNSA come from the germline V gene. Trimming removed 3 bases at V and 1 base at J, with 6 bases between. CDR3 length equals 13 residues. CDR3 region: CASSFQINYGYTF. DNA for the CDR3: TGTGCCAGCAGCTTCCAGATTAACTATGGCTACACCTTC.

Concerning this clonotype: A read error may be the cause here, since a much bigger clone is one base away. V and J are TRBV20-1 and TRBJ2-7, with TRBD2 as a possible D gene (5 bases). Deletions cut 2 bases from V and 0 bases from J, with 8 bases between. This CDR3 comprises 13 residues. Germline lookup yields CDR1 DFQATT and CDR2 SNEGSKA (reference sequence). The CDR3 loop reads CSARRRSSYEQYF. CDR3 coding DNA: TGCAGTGCTAGACGGAGGAGCTCCTACGAGCAGTACTTC.

The chain's CDR3 is CASSGLASQETQYF. CDR3 DNA sequence: TGTGCCAGCAGCGGACTAGCGTCCCAAGAGACCCAGTACTTC. The chain recombines TRBV2 with TRBJ2-5; 9 bases map to TRBD2. V lost 6 bases to trimming and J lost 1 base; unmatched junction nucleotides: 3. The CDR3 has 14 residues. The V gene's germline CDR1 is SNHLY and CDR2 FYNNEI.

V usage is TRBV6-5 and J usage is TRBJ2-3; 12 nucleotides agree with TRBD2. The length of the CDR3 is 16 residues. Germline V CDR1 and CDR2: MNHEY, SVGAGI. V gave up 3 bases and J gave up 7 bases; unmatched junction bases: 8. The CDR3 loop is CASSYATSGSANTQYF. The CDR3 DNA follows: TGTGCCAGCAGTTATGCGACTAGCGGGAGTGCGAATACGCAGTATTTT.

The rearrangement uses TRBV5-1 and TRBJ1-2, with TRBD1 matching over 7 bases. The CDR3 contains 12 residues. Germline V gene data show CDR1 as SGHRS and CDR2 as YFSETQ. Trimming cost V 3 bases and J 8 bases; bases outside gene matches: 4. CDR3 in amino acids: CASSYQGDGYTF. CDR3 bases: TGCGCCAGCAGCTATCAGGGGGACGGCTACACCTTC.

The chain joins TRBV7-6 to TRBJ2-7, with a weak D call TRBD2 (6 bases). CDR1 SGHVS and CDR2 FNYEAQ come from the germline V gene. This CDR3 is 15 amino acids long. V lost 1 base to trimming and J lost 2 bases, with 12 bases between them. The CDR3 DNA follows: TGTGCCAGCAGCTTAGGCCCGGGAGCCGCCTACGAGCAGTACTTC. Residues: CASSLGPGAAYEQYF.

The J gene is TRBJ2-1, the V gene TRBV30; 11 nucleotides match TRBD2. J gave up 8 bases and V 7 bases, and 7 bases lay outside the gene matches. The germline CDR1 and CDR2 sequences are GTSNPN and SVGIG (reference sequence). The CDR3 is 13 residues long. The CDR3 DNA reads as TGTGCCTCTACTAGCGGGAGTCGATATGAGCAGTTCTTC. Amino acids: CASTSGSRYEQFF.

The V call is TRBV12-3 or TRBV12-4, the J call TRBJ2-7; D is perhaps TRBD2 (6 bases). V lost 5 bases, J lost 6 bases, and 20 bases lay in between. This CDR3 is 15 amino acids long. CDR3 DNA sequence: TGTGCCAGCAGTCCCCCCGGGACTCGAGCCCGCGAGCAGTACTTC. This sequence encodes CASSPPGTRAREQYF.